The 25 T cell receptor beta chains below all came from one sample that was sequenced in a study of PD-L1 blockade in urothelial cancer. The table came from immunoSEQ multiplex PCR; TCRdb's copy has only in-frame clones and leaves some out. The sample has around 56,000 clones, about 86% seen once. The sample here was PBMCs, taken around atezolizumab (anti-PD-L1) treatment. These TCRs come from a man aged 50-60 years with urothelial cancer.

This chain connects TRBV10-2 to TRBJ2-2; TRBD2 aligns across 13 bases. The CDR3 length is 18 residues. CDR1 is WSHSY, CDR2 SAAADI, per germline. J was trimmed by 0 bases and V by 3 bases; bases with no gene match: 4. CDR3: CASSERLAGGTNTGELFF. The CDR3 DNA follows: TGCGCCAGCAGTGAAAGACTAGCGGGAGGTACGAACACCGGGGAGCTGTTTTTT.

This sequence joins TRBV20-1 and TRBJ2-7, with D perhaps TRBD2 (6 bases). CDR1 and CDR2 (germline): DFQATT, SNEGSKA (reference sequence). The CDR3 totals 11 residues. V lost 3 bases, J lost 4 bases, and 7 bases lay in between. This chain's CDR3 is CSASREYEQYF. CDR3 bases: TGCAGTGCTAGCCGGGAGTACGAGCAGTACTTC.

This clone occurred a few times. V is TRBV5-1 and J is TRBJ1-2, with unresolved D. The germline V gene has CDR1 SGHRS and CDR2 YFSETQ. Trimming stripped 2 bases from V and 7 bases from J, with 15 bases between. This CDR3 region has 14 residues. Here the CDR3 DNA reads TGCGCCAGCAGCTTCGACGCGCCCCGAGGTGGCTACACCTTC. Encoded protein: CASSFDAPRGGYTF.

The chain links TRBV7-9 to TRBJ1-6; 8 bases are a match to TRBD1. The V segment lost 5 bases and the J segment 5 bases; nucleotides outside the gene matches: 14. The CDR3 is made up of 18 amino acids. The germline gives CDR1 SEHNR, CDR2 FQNEAQ (reference sequence). The CDR3 DNA reads TGTGCCAGCAGCAAAGGGACTAATCCGGGACAGGATAATTCACCCCTCCACTTT. It translates to CASSKGTNPGQDNSPLHF. The whole variable domain, filled in from reference TRBV7-9 and TRBJ1-6, reads DTGVSQNPRHKITKRGQNVTFRCDPISEHNRLYWYRQTLGQGPEFLTYFQNEAQLEKSRLLSDRFSAERPKGSFSTLEIQRTEQGDSAMYLCASSKGTNPGQDNSPLHFGNGTRLTVT.

The CDR3 region is CASSDNLYGYTF. CDR3 coding DNA: TGCGCCAGCTCGGACAATCTCTATGGCTACACCTTC. The genes are TRBV5-1 and TRBJ1-2; D may be TRBD1 (5 bases). CDR3 length: 12 amino acids. V lost 7 bases and J 4 bases, leaving 11 bases between the germline ends. CDR1 is SGHRS and CDR2 is YFSETQ in the germline V gene. Looking up the rest from reference TRBV5-1 and TRBJ1-2 gives the full variable domain: KAGVTQTPRYLIKTRGQQVTLSCSPISGHRSVSWYQQTPGQGLQFLFEYFSETQRNKGNFPGRFSGRQFSNSRSEMNVSTLELGDSALYLCASSDNLYGYTFGSGTRLTVV.

This clone appeared a single time. V gene TRBV4-2 combines with J gene TRBJ1-3, with 11 nucleotides matching TRBD1. The CDR3 covers 17 residues. J gave up 3 bases and V 3 bases, and 7 bases lay outside the gene matches. CDR1 is LGHNA, CDR2 YNFKEQ, per germline. Written as DNA, the CDR3 is TGTGCCAGCAGCCACGGGACAGGGGGTTACGTTGGAAACACCATATATTTT. Residues: CASSHGTGGYVGNTIYF.

The chain carries TRBV27 and TRBJ1-2, with 8 bases fitting TRBD1. This CDR3 region has 14 residues. Trimming cost V 2 bases and J 7 bases; bases outside gene matches: 6. CDR1 is MNHEY, CDR2 SMNVEV, per germline (reference sequence). This CDR3 reads CASSLDRGFGGYTF. CDR3 in DNA: TGTGCCAGCAGTTTAGACAGGGGTTTTGGTGGCTACACCTTC.

V is TRBV10-3 and J is TRBJ2-1; D perhaps matches TRBD1 (5 bases). The CDR3 has 13 residues. Trimming cost V 2 bases and J 8 bases, with 10 bases left between them. Germline V gene lookup returns CDR1 ENHRY and CDR2 SYGVKD. The CDR3 nucleotides are TGTGCCATCAGTGAGGGGGCCCCTGATGAGCAGTTCTTC. Its translation: CAISEGAPDEQFF.

V usage is TRBV19 and J usage is TRBJ2-7, with TRBD1 matching 9 bases. The germline CDR1 and CDR2 sequences are LNHDA and SQIVND (reference sequence). The CDR3 is 15 amino acids. The junction had 6 bases not matched to a gene; V was cut back by 0 bases and J by 6 bases. The CDR3 DNA reads TGTGCCAGTAGTATAGACCGGGACAGGGTATCCGAGCAGTACTTC. It yields the protein CASSIDRDRVSEQYF.

This chain joins TRBV27 and TRBJ1-2, with D tentatively TRBD1 (6 bases). The CDR3 extends over 15 amino acids. Looked up from germline, CDR1 is MNHEY and CDR2 is SMNVEV (reference sequence). V lost 3 bases to trimming and J lost 6 bases, with 17 bases between them. The CDR3 loop reads CASSFRGGEDNGYTF. As DNA, the CDR3 is TGTGCCAGCAGTTTTAGGGGGGGCGAGGATAATGGCTACACCTTC.

This clone was picked up one time. For the CDR3, the DNA is TGTGCCAGCAGTGAATCCCCTTTGGAGACCCAGTACTTC. It translates to CASSESPLETQYF. The chain couples TRBV25-1 to TRBJ2-5, with D hard to call. The germline V and J ends were trimmed by 1 base and 5 bases, with 8 bases remaining between them. This CDR3 has 13 amino acids. Germline CDR1 MGHDK, CDR2 SYGVNS. The whole variable domain, filled in from reference TRBV25-1 and TRBJ2-5, reads EADIYQTPRYLVIGTGKKITLECSQTMGHDKMYWYQQDPGMELHLIHYSYGVNSTEKGDLSSESTVSRIRTEHFPLTLESARPSHTSQYLCASSESPLETQYFGPGTRLLVL.

The genes are TRBV20-1 and TRBJ2-1; tentative D call: TRBD1 (6 bases). The CDR3 consists of 10 residues. CDR1 is DFQATT, CDR2 SNEGSKA, per germline (reference sequence). The V gene lost 7 bases and the J gene lost 6 bases, with 7 bases spanning the gap. As DNA, the CDR3 is TGCAGTGGCAGGGGCAATGAGCAGTTCTTC. Its translation is CSGRGNEQFF.

The gene calls are TRBV19 and TRBJ2-1, with TRBD1 identical over 7 bases. Trimming removed 1 base from V and 6 bases from J; junction bases left unmatched: 3. CDR1 and CDR2 from the germline V gene are LNHDA and SQIVND (reference sequence). The CDR3 has 14 amino acids. CDR3 bases: TGTGCCAGTAGTATAGGATCAGGGGGCAATGAGCAGTTCTTC. Translating it yields CASSIGSGGNEQFF.

This chain connects TRBV19 to TRBJ2-5, with D uncertain. Germline loops: CDR1 LNHDA, CDR2 SQIVND (reference sequence). The CDR3 extends over 15 amino acids. V was trimmed by 4 bases and J by 9 bases, leaving 21 bases between them. This CDR3 reads CASSSAAPASQAQYF. In DNA form, the CDR3 reads TGTGCCAGTAGTAGTGCAGCACCTGCCAGTCAGGCCCAGTACTTC.

CDR3 sequence (DNA): TGTGCCAGCAGCCCTACCTCTAGCGGGAGATTGAAGTTCTTC. Protein sequence: CASSPTSSGRLKFF. The chain joins TRBV6-5 to TRBJ2-1; 10 bases are a match to TRBD2. CDR1 is MNHEY, CDR2 SVGAGI, per germline. V gave up 6 bases and J gave up 14 bases; unmatched junction bases: 13. CDR3 size: 14 residues.

This clone was seen a single time. The chain has TRBV25-1 and TRBJ2-3; 10 bases line up with TRBD2. CDR3 length equals 15 residues. Per germline, CDR1 MGHDK and CDR2 SYGVNS. The trim removed 5 bases at V and 0 bases at J, leaving 2 bases unmatched. Here the CDR3 reads CASSRSGRSTDTQYF. CDR3 nucleotides: TGTGCCAGCAGTCGTAGCGGGAGGAGCACAGATACGCAGTATTTT.

V is TRBV7-3 and J is TRBJ2-5, with 8 positions matching TRBD2. V gave up 2 bases and J gave up 4 bases; unmatched junction bases: 3. This CDR3 is built from 14 residues. Germline values: CDR1 SGHTA, CDR2 FQGTGA. The CDR3 sequence: CASSLAGRGETQYF. The CDR3 DNA reads TGTGCCAGCAGCTTAGCCGGGAGGGGAGAGACCCAGTACTTC.

V usage is TRBV28 and J usage is TRBJ1-1; D is undetermined. The CDR3 loop spans 11 amino acids. The ends were cut back, 6 bases at V and 10 bases at J, with 12 bases in the middle. Germline V gives CDR1 MDHEN, CDR2 SYDVKM. The CDR3 nucleotides are TGTGCCAGCAGCAATGGACTCTCAGCTTTCTTT. It is translated as CASSNGLSAFF.

The chain has TRBV6-1 and TRBJ2-7, with 8 bases matching TRBD2. The CDR3 is made up of 16 amino acids. Germline assignment: CDR1 MNHNS and CDR2 SASEGT. V lost 4 bases and J lost 6; bases outside the gene matches: 14. In DNA, the CDR3 is TGTGCCAGCAGTGTTACCCCCGGGACTAGGGGCTCCGAGCAGTACTTC. Its translation: CASSVTPGTRGSEQYF.

This rearrangement joins TRBV10-3 to TRBJ2-7, with TRBD1 matching 9 bases. The germline CDR1 and CDR2 sequences are ENHRY and SYGVKD. V shed 11 bases and J 4 bases; nucleotides not matched to a gene: 18. The CDR3 has 16 amino acids. This CDR3 reads CALKRDGTGIRYEQYF. The CDR3 coding sequence is TGTGCCCTCAAAAGGGACGGGACAGGGATTCGTTACGAGCAGTACTTC.

The V call is TRBV19, the J call TRBJ1-1, with TRBD1 matching over 8 bases. Per the germline V gene, CDR1 is LNHDA and CDR2 is SQIVND (reference sequence). The CDR3 loop spans 15 amino acids. V gave up 6 bases and J gave up 6 bases; unmatched junction bases: 12. The CDR3 here is CASRSGGQGLAEAFF. DNA for the CDR3: TGTGCCAGTAGGTCAGGGGGCCAGGGCCTCGCTGAAGCTTTCTTT.

CDR3 nucleotides: TGTGCCAGCAGCGAGGGACTCTACAATGAGCAGTTCTTC. As protein: CASSEGLYNEQFF. The genes are TRBV9 and TRBJ2-1; a weak D match, TRBD2 (6 bases). Per germline, CDR1 SGDLS and CDR2 YYNGEE. V shed 3 bases and J shed 3 bases, with 7 bases lying between them. This CDR3 region has 13 residues.

This clone turned up a few times. V usage is TRBV5-1 and J usage is TRBJ2-3; D is unresolved. CDR1 is SGHRS and CDR2 is YFSETQ in the germline V gene. This CDR3 region has 15 residues. Trimming left V 1 base short and J 2 bases short, with 11 bases between. CDR3 sequence (DNA): TGCGCCAGCAGCTTGTTTTACATCGTCACAGATACGCAGTATTTT. Its protein is CASSLFYIVTDTQYF.

This chain links TRBV13 with TRBJ1-6; D is possibly TRBD1 (6 bases). V was pared by 1 base and J by 10 bases, with 11 bases between. Germline lookup yields CDR1 PRHDT and CDR2 FYEKMQ (reference sequence). The CDR3 totals 14 residues. The chain's CDR3 is CASSLARGGSPLHF. The CDR3 region has the DNA TGTGCCAGCAGCTTAGCCAGGGGTGGGTCACCCCTCCACTTT.

The rearrangement links TRBV6-5 to TRBJ1-1, with D unresolved. This CDR3 is built from 14 residues. The germline CDR1 and CDR2 sequences are MNHEY and SVGAGI. V lost 6 bases to trimming and J lost 3 bases, with 14 bases between them. The CDR3 here is CASRPIQADTEAFF. CDR3 in DNA: TGTGCCAGCAGACCGATTCAAGCGGACACTGAAGCTTTCTTT.